A single sample gave rise to the 26 T cell receptor beta chains below, sequenced in a study of T cell repertoires in aging, cancer and after chemotherapy. The template was genomic DNA from peripheral blood, not RNA. TRB rearrangements spanning V, D and J were amplified using mixed TRB-A/B primers. TCRdb recomputed calls from the multiplex PCR reads with MiXCR, one row per CDR3 protein. The sample consists of 4,000 to 5,000 distinct CDR3 sequences, about 26% of them appearing once. Material for sequencing was blood. The receptors come from a human donor with a blood cancer.

By its share, this clonotype is medium-sized. The chain joins TRBV11-3 to TRBJ2-1; D is uncertain. Germline values: CDR1 SGHNT, CDR2 YENEEA. This CDR3 is 15 amino acids long. V lost 2 bases and J 0 bases, leaving 8 bases between the germline ends. The CDR3 reads CASSLRVSSYNEQFF. The CDR3 DNA reads as TGTGCCAGCAGCTTACGGGTAAGCTCCTACAATGAGCAGTTCTTC. Complete variable domain (other parts from reference TRBV11-3 and TRBJ2-1): EAGVVQSPRYKIIEKKQPVAFWCNPISGHNTLYWYLQNLGQGPELLIRYENEEAVDDSQLPKDRFSAERLKGVDSTLKIQPAELGDSAVYLCASSLRVSSYNEQFFGPGTRLTVL.

By share of the sample, this clonotype is medium-sized. The chain couples TRBV6-5 to TRBJ2-3; D not resolved. The CDR3 is made up of 17 amino acids. The germline CDR1 and CDR2 sequences are MNHEY and SVGAGI. V was cut by 5 bases and J by 2 bases, with 20 bases left in between. CDR3 amino acids: CASSHNRLADYTDTQYF. The CDR3 nucleotides read TGTGCCAGCAGTCACAACCGACTCGCTGATTACACAGATACGCAGTATTTT.

This clonotype is termed medium-sized. V is TRBV30 and J is TRBJ2-3; 8 nucleotides align to TRBD1. V lost 2 bases and J lost 0; bases outside the gene matches: 4. This CDR3 comprises 15 residues. In germline, CDR1 is GTSNPN, CDR2 SVGIG (reference sequence). CDR3 DNA sequence: TGTGCCTGGAGTACAGGGGGGACGAGCACAGATACGCAGTATTTT. Encoded protein: CAWSTGGTSTDTQYF.

Here the CDR3 reads CATRGLAVTDTQYF. The DNA of the CDR3 is TGCGCCACCAGGGGACTAGCGGTCACAGATACGCAGTATTTT. The V gene is TRBV10-2, the J gene TRBJ2-3, with TRBD2 identical over 11 bases. Germline-derived CDR1 and CDR2 are WSHSY and SAAADI. The J segment lost 2 bases and the V segment lost 10 bases, leaving 5 bases of the junction unmatched. The CDR3 extends over 14 amino acids.

This clonotype turned up a few times. The V gene is TRBV19, the J gene TRBJ2-4, with TRBD2 identical over 8 bases. Germline V gene lookup returns CDR1 LNHDA and CDR2 SQIVND (reference sequence). This CDR3 comprises 16 residues. With 5 bases clipped from V and 0 bases from J, the junction kept 6 bases outside the gene matches. In nucleotides, the CDR3 is TGTGCCAGTAGTTCCGGGACTAGTCTAGCCAAAAACATTCAGTACTTC. It yields the protein CASSSGTSLAKNIQYF.

This clonotype is classed as medium-sized. The rearrangement uses TRBV15 and TRBJ1-2; TRBD1 is a possible D gene (6 bases). V was clipped by 4 bases and J by 0 bases, with 15 bases between them. This CDR3 has 16 residues. Germline V CDR1 and CDR2: LNHNV, YYDKDF (reference sequence). Here the CDR3 reads CATSTIRQEANYGYTF. DNA of the CDR3: TGTGCCACCAGCACCATTCGACAGGAGGCTAACTATGGCTACACCTTC.

To note about this clonotype: One base away lies a much larger clone, so this may be a sequencing read error. The rearrangement links TRBV29-1 to TRBJ2-1, with TRBD2 as a possible D gene (5 bases). This CDR3 has 14 amino acids. Germline CDR1 reads SQVTM; CDR2 reads ANQGSEA. In DNA, the CDR3 is TGCAGCGTTCCGGTGGAGCGGCGCTACAATGAGCACTTCTTC. Its translation: CSVPVERRYNEHFF.

V usage is TRBV29-1 and J usage is TRBJ2-7; D not resolved. The CDR3 contains 13 residues. Trimming removed 3 bases at V and 2 bases at J, with 11 bases between. CDR1 and CDR2 from the germline V gene are SQVTM and ANQGSEA. Written as DNA, the CDR3 is TGCAGCGTTGATGATGGGCCACCCTACGAGCAGTACTTC. Translation gives CSVDDGPPYEQYF.

This clonotype is classed as medium-sized. V is TRBV19 and J is TRBJ2-2, with D maybe TRBD2 (6 bases). This CDR3 is 13 amino acids long. Trimming left V 7 bases short and J 2 bases short, with 8 bases between. From germline, CDR1 is LNHDA and CDR2 SQIVND (reference sequence). The chain's CDR3 is CASNGRNTGELFF. The CDR3 bases are TGTGCCAGTAACGGGAGAAACACCGGGGAGCTGTTTTTT.

The rearrangement links TRBV20-1 to TRBJ2-1; D is undetermined. The V and J ends lost 2 bases and 3 bases respectively, with 14 bases between them. The CDR3 extends over 15 amino acids. CDR1 is DFQATT, CDR2 SNEGSKA, per germline (reference sequence). The CDR3 sequence is CSARSSRLDYNEQFF. CDR3 DNA: TGCAGTGCTAGATCGTCCCGGCTCGACTACAATGAGCAGTTCTTC.

This clonotype was recorded a few times. The V and J genes are TRBV12-3 or TRBV12-4 and TRBJ1-5; D is unclear. V gave up 3 bases and J gave up 8 bases, with 11 bases separating them. The CDR3 is made up of 13 amino acids. The DNA of the CDR3 is TGTGCCAGCAGTTTTGGCATAACGGAGCCCCAGCATTTT. This encodes CASSFGITEPQHF.

A few counts support this clonotype. This chain connects TRBV13 to TRBJ1-1; perhaps TRBD1 as D (6 bases). The CDR3 spans 14 residues. Germline loops: CDR1 PRHDT, CDR2 FYEKMQ (reference sequence). Trimming removed 1 base from V and 5 bases from J, with 11 bases in between. Written as DNA, the CDR3 is TGTGCCAGCAGCTTAGCGGCCAGGGGAACTGAAGCTTTCTTT. It yields the protein CASSLAARGTEAFF.

V and J are TRBV15 and TRBJ2-2; maybe TRBD1 (8 bases). CDR1 and CDR2 from the germline V gene are LNHNV and YYDKDF (reference sequence). The CDR3 runs 12 residues. The V gene lost 3 bases and the J gene lost 13 bases, with 12 bases spanning the gap. The CDR3 DNA follows: TGTGCCACCAGCAGGGACAGGGAGGGGCTGTTTTTT. This codes for CATSRDREGLFF.

J is TRBJ1-2 and V is TRBV6-5; D is unclear. The CDR3 runs to 13 residues. V was trimmed by 10 bases and J by 2 bases, leaving 14 bases between them. Looked up from germline, CDR1 is MNHEY and CDR2 is SVGAGI. The CDR3 protein is CATAAYGNYGYTF. CDR3 DNA sequence: TGTGCCACTGCGGCATACGGAAACTATGGCTACACCTTC.

In this sample, this clonotype turned up a few times. The chain is built from TRBV5-1 and TRBJ2-5; 9 nucleotides match TRBD2. This CDR3 is 15 amino acids long. V dropped 0 bases and J dropped 3; count of bases not matched to a gene: 3. The germline V gene has CDR1 SGHRS and CDR2 YFSETQ. CDR3 amino acids: CASSLASGAKETQYF. CDR3 sequence (DNA): TGCGCCAGCAGCTTGGCTAGCGGGGCCAAAGAGACCCAGTACTTC.

The chain combines TRBV12-3 or TRBV12-4 with TRBJ1-5; D is ambiguous. Trimming shortened V by 6 bases and J by 4 bases, and 13 bases separated the two germline ends. This CDR3 has 14 residues. CDR3 in amino acids: CASSQRPDNQPQHF. In DNA form, the CDR3 reads TGTGCCAGCAGCCAACGGCCGGATAATCAGCCCCAGCATTTT.

The chain joins TRBV20-1 to TRBJ2-1; 8 bases align to TRBD2. Germline trimming cut 6 bases from V and 6 bases from J; bases unmatched to any gene: 13. Germline-derived CDR1 and CDR2 are DFQATT and SNEGSKA (reference sequence). CDR3 size: 15 residues. The CDR3, as DNA: TGCAGTGCCCTTGGGAGTAGCGGGAAACGCAATGAGCAGTTCTTC. Its translation: CSALGSSGKRNEQFF.

The rearrangement joins TRBV20-1 to TRBJ2-2, with D perhaps matching TRBD2 (5 bases). The V gene's germline CDR1 is DFQATT and CDR2 SNEGSKA (reference sequence). The V gene lost 0 bases and the J gene lost 3 bases, with 14 bases spanning the gap. The CDR3 runs to 16 residues. The CDR3 loop reads CSARDGGLRDTGELFF. Written as DNA, the CDR3 is TGCAGTGCTAGAGATGGAGGATTAAGGGACACCGGGGAGCTGTTTTTT.

This chain uses TRBV5-1 with TRBJ2-3; TRBD2 agrees at 10 bases. From germline, CDR1 is SGHRS and CDR2 YFSETQ. With V trimmed by 0 bases and J by 1 base, 5 bases remained unmatched. The CDR3 length is 17 residues. This CDR3 reads CASSLGPSGGGTDTQYF. CDR3 DNA sequence: TGCGCCAGCAGCTTGGGCCCTAGCGGGGGAGGCACAGATACGCAGTATTTT.

The chain employs TRBV19 and TRBJ2-7; D might be TRBD2 (6 bases). The V end lost 3 bases, the J end lost 1 base, and 16 bases lay between the germline ends. The CDR3 contains 16 residues. The germline V gene has CDR1 LNHDA and CDR2 SQIVND (reference sequence). CDR3 nucleotide sequence: TGTGCCAGTAGTATCCAACGGACTATTCTTTCCTACGAGCAGTACTTC. Protein sequence: CASSIQRTILSYEQYF.

This clonotype is medium-sized within its sample. The chain carries TRBV29-1 and TRBJ1-2; no definite D call. Germline assignment: CDR1 SQVTM and CDR2 ANQGSEA. V was shortened by 1 base and J by 4 bases, with 7 bases between the two germline ends. The CDR3 length is 12 residues. The CDR3 DNA reads as TGCAGCGTTGAAGCGTCTTCCTATGGCTACACCTTC. Amino acid sequence: CSVEASSYGYTF.

This clonotype is termed medium-sized. The gene calls are TRBV29-1 and TRBJ2-5; no clear D. The CDR3 covers 12 residues. Per germline, CDR1 SQVTM and CDR2 ANQGSEA. V lost 4 bases to trimming and J lost 5 bases, with 11 bases between them. The CDR3 protein is CSVGSSRETQYF. In DNA, the CDR3 is TGCAGCGTTGGGTCCAGCAGGGAGACCCAGTACTTC.

This clonotype occurred a few times. This chain uses TRBV27 with TRBJ2-3; 10 nucleotides align to TRBD2. The CDR3 spans 17 residues. The germline V gene encodes CDR1 MNHEY and CDR2 SMNVEV (reference sequence). V was pared by 5 bases and J by 4 bases, with 12 bases of the junction left unmatched. The CDR3 spells CASSPKPLAGVSDTQYF. Written as DNA, the CDR3 is TGTGCCAGCAGTCCCAAACCTCTAGCGGGAGTTTCAGATACGCAGTATTTT.

This clonotype has only a few counts. V is TRBV6-6 and J is TRBJ1-1; D remains ambiguous. Germline V CDR1 and CDR2: MNHNY, SVGAGI (reference sequence). V lost 4 bases and J lost 3, with 3 bases in between. The CDR3 totals 11 residues. The DNA for the CDR3 is TGTGCCAGCAGTTCCGACACTGAAGCTTTCTTT. The encoded protein is CASSSDTEAFF.

To note about this clonotype: Since a much larger clone is just one base distant, this may be a read error. The chain combines TRBV6-1 with TRBJ2-3, with 9 bases lining up with TRBD2. The CDR3 runs to 16 residues. V dropped 0 bases and J dropped 5; count of bases not matched to a gene: 6. CDR1 and CDR2 from the germline V gene are MNHNS and SASEGT. The CDR3 loop is CASSEAAGGPKDTQYF. The DNA for the CDR3 is TGTGCCAGCAGTGAAGCGGCGGGGGGGCCTAAAGATACGCAGTATTTT.

This clonotype was observed a few times. The chain has TRBV18 and TRBJ1-5, with TRBD1 matching 9 bases. V gave up 3 bases and J gave up 7 bases; unmatched junction bases: 4. The CDR3 has 14 residues. Per germline, CDR1 KGHSH and CDR2 LQKENI. CDR3 loop: CASSPTGGGQPQHF. Written as DNA, the CDR3 is TGTGCCAGCTCACCTACAGGGGGCGGCCAGCCCCAGCATTTT.